One T cell receptor beta chain is described in this entry. Its antigen is not known. The assay was immunoSEQ multiplex PCR, and TCRdb's table has in-frame clones only and misses some. The data show around 21,000 clones, with roughly half seen just once and roughly 16% held by the top ten. The data belong to a study of radiation and T cells in renal cell carcinoma. Treatment described: 15 Gy SBRT to primary tumor, nephrectomy 4 weeks later. Nephrectomy followed 15 Gy stereotactic body radiation by 4 weeks. Germline V gives CDR1 SGHRS, CDR2 YFSETQ. The ends were cut back, 0 bases at V and 1 base at J, with 9 bases in the middle. The CDR3 loop spans 15 amino acids. Study-wide results and caveats: Compared with controls, irradiated tumors showed greater TCR clonality. Dominant CDR3 motifs were more common in irradiated tumors than controls.

The sequence came from a woman in her fifties or sixties with renal cell carcinoma. The sequencing here drew on tumor tissue, taken from a patient whose treatment included radiotherapy and nephrectomy. The chain uses TRBV5-1 and TRBJ2-3; the D gene is possibly TRBD2 (6 bases). The CDR3 reads CASSLVPGGTDTQYF. As DNA, the CDR3 is TGCGCCAGCAGCTTGGTACCGGGGGGCACAGATACGCAGTATTTT.